These T cell receptor beta chains were read from a single sample in a study of radiotherapy plus CTLA-4 blockade in lung cancer. The assay was immunoSEQ multiplex PCR, and TCRdb's table has in-frame clones only and misses some. In the table there are some 110,000 clones, about four fifths of which are singletons. Source: peripheral blood, taken from a patient treated with radiotherapy plus ipilimumab. Receptors were obtained from a human donor with non-small cell lung cancer who had a partial response to radiotherapy plus ipilimumab. Both conserved end residues are part of each CDR3. The D gene is left open where the match is weak. A clone size is listed for some rows: how often the clone was seen (once, few, many), or a class if it is expanded.

d_call	v_call	j_call	clone_size	cdr3_aa	cdr3_nt
-	TRBV29-1	TRBJ2-2	once	CSVEHRANTGELFF	TGCAGCGTTGAGCACAGGGCGAACACCGGGGAGCTGTTTTTT
TRBD2	TRBV11-3	TRBJ2-2	-	CASSFTSGTSGGELFF	TGTGCCAGCAGCTTTACCTCCGGGACTAGCGGTGGGGAGCTGTTTTTT
-	TRBV28	TRBJ2-1	-	CASSYVQGFEQFF	TGTGCCAGCAGTTACGTGCAGGGGTTTGAGCAGTTCTTC
-	TRBV18	TRBJ2-1	-	CASHLGLAGPNEQFF	TGTGCCAGCCACCTAGGGCTTGCGGGGCCAAATGAGCAGTTCTTC
TRBD2	TRBV11-1	TRBJ2-1	-	CASGTSGNRNEQFF	TGTGCCAGCGGGACTAGCGGGAACCGCAATGAGCAGTTCTTC
TRBD1	TRBV28	TRBJ2-2	-	CASSGQGRTGELFF	TGTGCCAGCAGCGGACAGGGACGAACCGGGGAGCTGTTTTTT
TRBD2	TRBV30	TRBJ2-7	-	CAWTLAGQTYEQYF	TGTGCCTGGACTCTAGCGGGGCAGACCTACGAGCAGTACTTC
-	TRBV2	TRBJ1-2	-	CASSEGQGRSYGYTF	TGTGCCAGCAGTGAAGGGCAGGGTAGGAGCTATGGCTACACCTTC
-	TRBV9	TRBJ1-1	-	CASSVDGQMNTEAFF	TGTGCCAGCAGCGTAGACGGACAGATGAACACTGAAGCTTTCTTT
-	TRBV6-5	TRBJ2-3	-	CASSYVGDGADTQYF	TGTGCCAGCAGTTATGTGGGAGACGGGGCAGATACGCAGTATTTT
TRBD1	TRBV27	TRBJ1-1	-	CASSARDRGRLNTEAFF	TGTGCCAGCAGTGCCCGGGACAGGGGCAGGTTGAACACTGAAGCTTTCTTT
-	TRBV28	TRBJ2-3	-	CASSLSGVLDTQYF	TGTGCCAGCAGTTTATCGGGAGTGTTAGATACGCAGTATTTT
TRBD1	TRBV2	TRBJ2-2	-	CASNQGEINTGELFF	TGTGCCAGCAATCAGGGGGAGATTAACACCGGGGAGCTGTTTTTT
TRBD2	TRBV6-5	TRBJ2-7	many	CASNRAGLAAYEQYF	TGTGCCAGCAATCGAGCCGGACTAGCGGCCTACGAGCAGTACTTC
-	TRBV21-1	TRBJ1-5	many	CASRAKDRDHHQPQHF	TGTGCCAGCCGCGCCAAAGACAGGGACCACCATCAGCCCCAGCATTTT
TRBD1	TRBV10-2	TRBJ1-1	few	CASTITGEGTEAFF	TGCGCCAGCACCATTACAGGGGAAGGCACTGAAGCTTTCTTT
TRBD2	TRBV4-1	TRBJ2-5	-	CASSPEGLAYETQYF	TGCGCCAGCAGCCCCGAAGGACTAGCCTACGAGACCCAGTACTTC
-	TRBV18	TRBJ1-5	-	CASSPPPGRSNQPQHF	TGTGCCAGCTCACCACCACCAGGGAGGAGTAATCAGCCCCAGCATTTT
-	TRBV5-1	TRBJ1-1	-	CASSRQDSTEAFF	TGCGCCAGCAGCCGACAGGACAGCACTGAAGCTTTCTTT
TRBD1	TRBV30	TRBJ1-5	-	CAWSDGTGQPQHF	TGTGCCTGGAGTGACGGGACAGGTCAGCCCCAGCATTTT
-	TRBV10-3	TRBJ1-2	-	CAISTEGYGYTF	TGTGCCATCAGTACAGAGGGCTATGGCTACACCTTC
-	TRBV7-2	TRBJ2-1	-	CASSLTGTLNEQFF	TGTGCCAGCAGCTTAACGGGGACACTGAATGAGCAGTTCTTC
TRBD2	TRBV28	TRBJ2-3	-	CASSPSREITDTQYF	TGTGCCAGCAGCCCCTCGCGGGAGATCACAGATACGCAGTATTTT
TRBD2	TRBV6-1	TRBJ2-7	-	CAILRLAGEHEQYF	TGTGCCATCCTCCGACTAGCGGGAGAGCATGAGCAGTACTTC
-	TRBV6-1	TRBJ2-7	-	CASSEAGGGSYEQYF	TGTGCCAGCAGTGAAGCAGGCGGAGGGTCCTACGAGCAGTACTTC
-	TRBV7-2	TRBJ2-1	-	CASSLAGGHGSYNEQFF	TGTGCCAGCAGCTTAGCGGGGGGGCACGGCTCCTACAATGAGCAGTTCTTC
TRBD2	TRBV7-6	TRBJ2-1	-	CASSLGWPSGREVNEQFF	TGTGCCAGCAGCTTAGGTTGGCCTAGCGGGAGGGAGGTGAATGAGCAGTTCTTC
-	TRBV19	TRBJ1-2	-	CASRERGGYTF	TGTGCCAGTAGGGAAAGGGGTGGCTACACCTTC
TRBD1	TRBV30	TRBJ1-2	-	CAWSRPQGGYYGYTF	TGTGCCTGGAGTCGCCCGCAGGGGGGCTACTATGGCTACACCTTC
TRBD2	TRBV5-4	TRBJ2-1	-	CASSLTSAPYNEQFF	TGTGCCAGCAGCTTGACTAGCGCTCCCTACAATGAGCAGTTCTTC
-	TRBV10-3	TRBJ1-1	-	CAITERGQNTEAFF	TGTGCCATCACTGAGAGGGGACAGAACACTGAAGCTTTCTTT
TRBD1	TRBV30	TRBJ1-1	-	CAWSPRQGGGSTEAFF	TGTGCCTGGAGTCCCCGACAGGGAGGCGGAAGCACTGAAGCTTTCTTT
-	TRBV19	TRBJ1-4	-	CASGPGHLNEKLFF	TGTGCCAGTGGCCCGGGACACCTTAATGAAAAACTGTTTTTT
-	TRBV15	TRBJ1-2	-	CATSRGQDPSYGYTF	TGTGCCACCAGCAGGGGGCAGGACCCTTCCTATGGCTACACCTTC
-	TRBV4-1	TRBJ2-5	-	CASSQEGRAQYF	TGCGCCAGCAGCCAAGAGGGGCGTGCCCAGTACTTC
-	TRBV7-9	TRBJ2-7	once	CASSLGTGGAGEQYF	TGTGCCAGCAGCTTAGGTACGGGCGGGGCCGGCGAGCAGTACTTC
-	TRBV28	TRBJ1-1	-	CASSLMAAEAFF	TGTGCCAGCAGTTTAATGGCGGCTGAAGCTTTCTTT
-	TRBV5-6	TRBJ2-7	-	CASSLATENAYEQYF	TGTGCCAGCAGCTTGGCCACAGAGAATGCCTACGAGCAGTACTTC
-	TRBV6-5	TRBJ1-1	-	CASSYSGGTEAFF	TGTGCCAGCAGTTACTCAGGGGGCACTGAAGCTTTCTTT
TRBD2	TRBV9	TRBJ2-2	-	CASSALAGAGELFF	TGTGCCAGCAGCGCACTAGCGGGAGCCGGGGAGCTGTTTTTT
TRBD2	TRBV27	TRBJ2-3	-	CASSLATLAGGADTQYF	TGTGCCAGCAGTTTAGCCACACTAGCGGGAGGTGCGGATACGCAGTATTTT